The sequence of this T cell receptor beta chain was determined in a study of metastatic and nonmetastatic thyroid tumors. Across the study: Where malignant and benign thyroid patients were concerned, repertoires were compared across blood and tumor or nodule tissue.

Patients were all untreated before their thyroid surgery. This clone was seen repeatedly, ten times or more. Its antigen is not identified. This sample includes further DNA sequences coding for the same CDR3. Study-wide results and limits: Relative to benign nodules, malignant thyroid tumors were reportedly characterized by significantly elevated TCR beta diversity in blood and tumor.

Source study methods: Built for papillary thyroid cancer, a distant-metastasis classifier drew on CDR3 differences across clinicopathological groups. Through MiXCR, TCRdb re-clonotyped the PCR reads. For this entry, the V and J calls and clone size follow TCRdb and not the study's own pipeline. The sample yields 21,000 or so clones, 12% seen once. The germline V gene encodes CDR1 SNHLY and CDR2 FYNNEI. CDR3 length: 13 amino acids. The V end lost 11 bases, the J end lost 0 bases, and 11 bases lay between the germline ends. The sample comprised blood. J is TRBJ1-5 and V is TRBV2, with D unclear. The receptor was derived from a male donor with papillary thyroid cancer or a benign thyroid nodule (not recorded which). Some clones in this sample may be carry-over from other donors' samples. The CDR3 bases are TGTGCCTGCCGGACGAGTAGCAATCAGCCCCAGCATTTT. Its protein product is CACRTSSNQPQHF. The full variable domain, with the rest looked up from reference TRBV2 and TRBJ1-5, is EPEVTQTPSHQVTQMGQEVILRCVPISNHLYFYWYRQILGQKVEFLVSFYNNEISEKSEIFDDQFSVERPDGSNFTLKIRSTKLEDSAMYFCACRTSSNQPQHFGDGTRLSIL.